This T cell receptor beta chain emerged from a study of shared clonotypes between healthy human individuals. Assay: immunoSEQ multiplex PCR; the TCRdb copy retains only in-frame clones and omits some. The data hold about 1.1 million clones, with about 72% observed a single time. This clone was counted only a few times. The sample holds other DNA sequences that translate to the same CDR3. The CDR3 has 14 amino acids. The V and J ends lost 3 bases and 0 bases respectively, with 8 bases between them. Germline V gene lookup returns CDR1 MDHEN and CDR2 SYDVKM. The rearrangement joins TRBV28 to TRBJ1-2; weak D call: TRBD1 (6 bases). The specimen was memory CD4+ T cells from PBMCs. Subset given: CD45RA-negative fraction. The origin of this receptor is a man between 18 and 35 years old in good health. Some clones in this sample may be carry-over from other donors' samples. Here the CDR3 reads CASSFGQSNYGYTF. In nucleotides, the CDR3 is TGTGCCAGCAGTTTCGGACAGTCTAACTATGGCTACACCTTC.